This TCR beta chain originates from a study of cytomegalovirus exposure and HLA in healthy donors. Study-level results: Later, an analysis found that TCR clusters from the first cohort tended to co-occur in the 120 or so validation repertoires. Rare sequences made up most TCRs, while some public TCRs were found in many donors.

Comments on this clone: Its antigen remains unknown.

Only in-frame clones appear in the TCRdb table, and some are missing; sequencing was by immunoSEQ multiplex PCR. The table has about 130,000 clones, 89% seen once. Germline CDR1 WNHNN, CDR2 SYGVQD (reference sequence). CDR3 length equals 13 residues. With 4 bases removed from V and 4 bases from J, the gap between germline ends came to 10 bases. This chain uses TRBV10-1 with TRBJ1-1; possible D gene TRBD1, 6 bases. Sequencing was carried out using PBMCs. The clonotype comes from a woman between 18 and 30 years old in good health and CMV-seropositive. Written as DNA, the CDR3 is TGCGCCAGCAGTGCACAGGGTGTCACTGAAGCTTTCTTT. This encodes CASSAQGVTEAFF.